This T cell receptor (beta chain) was recorded in a study of T cell responses to AZD1222 COVID-19 vaccine. The table came from immunoSEQ multiplex PCR; TCRdb's copy has only in-frame clones and leaves some out. The data contain around 130,000 clones, about 88% of them seen just once; the ten biggest clones take up 3.1%. Of note for this clone: Its antigen is as yet unknown.

Overall study results and limits: Spike-specific TCR breadth and depth rose after two AZD1222 doses. White British donors predominated, females outnumbered males, and clonal diversity was possibly underestimated. Repertoires were obtained only post-peak T cell response. Only five to seven AZD1222 recipients tested seropositive at baseline.

V was shortened by 5 bases and J by 4 bases, with 18 bases between the two germline ends. The CDR3 consists of 16 residues. The V gene's germline CDR1 is SEHNR and CDR2 FQNEAQ (reference sequence). This TCR was recovered from an adult who received the AZD1222 COVID-19 vaccine. The V gene is TRBV7-9, the J gene TRBJ1-3; TRBD1 might be the D (5 bases). Sequencing was performed on peripheral blood, taken 28 days after the second AZD1222 dose. CDR3 coding DNA: TGTGCCAGCAGCAAAAGCGGTGGGACGGCAGGAAACACCATATATTTT. Encoded protein: CASSKSGGTAGNTIYF. Drawing the rest from reference TRBV7-9 and TRBJ1-3, the complete variable domain is DTGVSQNPRHKITKRGQNVTFRCDPISEHNRLYWYRQTLGQGPEFLTYFQNEAQLEKSRLLSDRFSAERPKGSFSTLEIQRTEQGDSAMYLCASSKSGGTAGNTIYFGEGSWLTVV.